These T cell receptor beta chains were read from a single sample in a study of radiotherapy plus CTLA-4 blockade in lung cancer. Libraries were prepared by immunoSEQ multiplex PCR; TCRdb keeps only in-frame clonotypes and omits some of them. The sample includes 43,000 or so clones, roughly 65% of them seen just once. The sequences come from peripheral blood, collected from a patient treated with radiotherapy plus ipilimumab. The receptors were sampled from a human donor with non-small cell lung cancer who had a partial response to radiotherapy plus ipilimumab. Each CDR3 is given with its conserved first and last residue. The D gene is left open where the match is weak. Expanded clones are given a class, and other clones once, few, many or no size at all.

>TRBD2|TRBJ2-1|TRBV9|.
TGTGCCAGCAGCGTAGTGGATAGCGGGAGTTTTGAGCAGTTCTTC
CASSVVDSGSFEQFF
>TRBD2|TRBJ2-1|TRBV13|.
TGTGCCGGCAGCCCCAGACTAGCGGGAGCTGATGAGCAGTTCTTC
CAGSPRLAGADEQFF
>TRBD2|TRBJ2-3|TRBV27|few
TGTGCCAGCAGCCACCCTAGCGGGCCCACAGATACGCAGTATTTT
CASSHPSGPTDTQYF
>.|TRBJ1-1|TRBV7-3|.
TGTGCCAGCAGCTTAACCCAAATTAACACTGAAGCTTTCTTT
CASSLTQINTEAFF
>TRBD1|TRBJ1-2|TRBV19|few
TGTGCCAGTAGTCCCGACAGGGGTTTGGACTATGGCTACACCTTC
CASSPDRGLDYGYTF
>TRBD2|TRBJ2-7|TRBV19|.
TGTGCCAGTAGTATAACCCCAGCGGGAGGCTCCGAGCAGTACTTC
CASSITPAGGSEQYF
>.|TRBJ1-4|TRBV5-1|.
TGCGCCAGCAGCTTTGGGGGACTTGCCGAAAAACTGTTTTTT
CASSFGGLAEKLFF
>.|TRBJ2-6|TRBV5-1|.
TGCGCCAGCAGCTTTGGAGGGGCTGGGGCCAACGTCCTGACTTTC
CASSFGGAGANVLTF
>.|TRBJ2-3|TRBV6-4|.
TGTGCCAGCAGTACAGGGGGGGTTGGGACGCAGTATTTT
CASSTGGVGTQYF
>.|TRBJ2-7|TRBV6-1|few
TGTGCCAGCAGTGAACGGGTCTCCTACGAGCAGTACTTC
CASSERVSYEQYF
>TRBD2|TRBJ2-5|TRBV5-1|few
TGCGCCAGCAGCCTGGTGGGACTAGCGGGGGGGCCGAGGGAGCAGTACTTC
CASSLVGLAGGPREQYF
>.|TRBJ2-7|TRBV6-4|few
TGTGCCAGCAGCAAAAGGGCCCCCGGGACCTACGAGCAGTACTTC
CASSKRAPGTYEQYF
>.|TRBJ1-6|TRBV4-1|medium-sized
TGCGCCAGCAGCCAAGAGCCGGGGGGGTCGGGGAATTCACCCCTCCACTTT
CASSQEPGGSGNSPLHF
>TRBD1|TRBJ2-2|TRBV7-3|.
TGTGCCAGCAGCCGGGACAGGGGCACCGGGGAGCTGTTTTTT
CASSRDRGTGELFF
>TRBD2|TRBJ2-1|TRBV5-6|.
TGTGCCAGCAGGTGGACTAGCGGGAGTGGTGAGCAGTTCTTC
CASRWTSGSGEQFF
>.|TRBJ2-7|TRBV5-1|few
TGCGCCAGCAGCTTTTCTAGGAGCTCCTACGAGCAGTACTTC
CASSFSRSSYEQYF
>.|TRBJ1-5|TRBV7-9|once
TGTGCTAGCAGCTTAGATGAGGATCAGCCTCAGCATTTT
CASSLDEDQPQHF
>TRBD1|TRBJ2-3|TRBV6-5|few
TGTGCCAGCAGGCGACAGGGGGCCCAAACAGATACGCAGTATTTT
CASRRQGAQTDTQYF
>TRBD2|TRBJ2-7|TRBV5-1|.
TGCGCCAGCAGCTTGGCCGCTAGCGGGAACTCCTACGAGCAGTACTTC
CASSLAASGNSYEQYF
>TRBD1|TRBJ2-2|TRBV19|.
TGTGCCAGTAGTACAGGGGGCGACACCGGGGAGCTGTTTTTT
CASSTGGDTGELFF
>TRBD1|TRBJ2-7|TRBV28|few
TGTGCCAGCAGTCTGATGCCCGGACAGGGGGAGGGTTACGAGCAGTACTTC
CASSLMPGQGEGYEQYF
>TRBD1|TRBJ2-7|TRBV27|.
TGTGCCAGCAGTTTAGGTTACACAGGGGATTCCAGGAAGTACTTC
CASSLGYTGDSRKYF
>TRBD1|TRBJ1-2|TRBV2|.
TGTGCCAGCAGTGAAGAGGGGGCGTATGGCTACACCTTC
CASSEEGAYGYTF
>.|TRBJ1-1|TRBV6-6|.
TGTGCCAGCAGTTACGGGATGGGGGGTGAAGCTTTCTTT
CASSYGMGGEAFF
>TRBD2|TRBJ2-1|TRBV9|once
TGTGCCAGCAGCGTAGCCCCGACTAGCGGGAGAGGCCCCGAGCAGTTCTTC
CASSVAPTSGRGPEQFF
>.|TRBJ1-1|TRBV9|.
TGTGCCAGCAGTGGGGACATGACTGAAGCTTTCTTT
CASSGDMTEAFF
>.|TRBJ2-2|TRBV9|few
TGTGCCAGCACCCCGGGACAGAACACCGGGGAGCTGTTTTTT
CASTPGQNTGELFF
>TRBD2|TRBJ2-5|TRBV7-9|few
TGTGCCAGCAGCTCCGGGGGGTGGGAAGAGACCCAGTACTTC
CASSSGGWEETQYF